This record looks at one T cell receptor beta chain sequence and its context. The data stem from a study of cytomegalovirus exposure and HLA in healthy donors. The PCR made use of 60 Vbeta and 13 Jbeta primers. The table came from immunoSEQ multiplex PCR; TCRdb's copy has only in-frame clones and leaves some out. Among about 140,000 clones listed, 65% to 85% were seen once. Germline trimming cut 1 base from V and 7 bases from J; bases unmatched to any gene: 7. The germline V gene has CDR1 SGDLS and CDR2 YYNGEE. The CDR3 is 15 residues long. The sample was PBMCs. The rearrangement links TRBV9 to TRBJ2-1; 8 nucleotides match TRBD2. This TCR came from a man between 18 and 35 years old in good health and CMV-seronegative. CDR3 loop: CASSVRAGDWNEQFF. Here the CDR3 DNA reads TGTGCCAGCAGCGTAAGAGCGGGGGATTGGAATGAGCAGTTCTTC. The variable domain in full, with the rest retrieved from reference TRBV9 and TRBJ2-1, is DSGVTQTPKHLITATGQRVTLRCSPRSGDLSVYWYQQSLDQGLQFLIQYYNGEERAKGNILERFSAQQFPDLHSELNLSSLELGDSALYFCASSVRAGDWNEQFFGPGTRLTVL.